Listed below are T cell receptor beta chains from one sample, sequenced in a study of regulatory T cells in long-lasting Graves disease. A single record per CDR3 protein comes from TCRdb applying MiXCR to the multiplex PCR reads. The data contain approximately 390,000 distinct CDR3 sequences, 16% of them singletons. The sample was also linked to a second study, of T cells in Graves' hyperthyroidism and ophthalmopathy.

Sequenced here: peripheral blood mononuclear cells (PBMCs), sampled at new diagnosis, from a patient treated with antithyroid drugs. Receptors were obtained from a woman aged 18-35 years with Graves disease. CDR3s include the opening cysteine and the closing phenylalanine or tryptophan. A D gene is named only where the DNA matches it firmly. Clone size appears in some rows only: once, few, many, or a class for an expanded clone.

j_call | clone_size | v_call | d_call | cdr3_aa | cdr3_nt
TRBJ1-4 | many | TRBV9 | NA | CASTPGQGNEKLFF | TGTGCCAGCACCCCGGGGCAGGGGAATGAAAAACTGTTTTTT
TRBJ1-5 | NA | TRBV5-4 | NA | CASSSGKGQPQHF | TGTGCCAGCAGCTCAGGAAAGGGGCAGCCCCAGCATTTT
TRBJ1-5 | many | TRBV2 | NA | CASRWQGNQPQHF | TGTGCCAGCAGGTGGCAGGGCAATCAGCCCCAGCATTTT
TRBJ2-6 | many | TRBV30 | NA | CAWSVSGGSGANVLTF | TGTGCCTGGAGTGTTAGTGGGGGCTCTGGGGCCAACGTCCTGACTTTC
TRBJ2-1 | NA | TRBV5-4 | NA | CASSLELASRENEQFF | TGTGCCAGCAGCTTGGAACTAGCTAGCCGTGAGAATGAGCAGTTCTTC
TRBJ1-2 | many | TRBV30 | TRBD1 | CAWSVQGVNYGYTF | TGTGCCTGGAGTGTACAGGGGGTAAACTATGGCTACACCTTC
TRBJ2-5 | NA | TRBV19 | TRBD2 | CTSSQETRLAGMYNEQYF | TGTACCAGTAGCCAAGAAACGAGACTAGCGGGAATGTACAATGAGCAGTACTTC
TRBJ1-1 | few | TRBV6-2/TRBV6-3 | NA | CASSYSIRTSNTEAFF | TGTGCCAGCAGTTACTCCATACGGACTTCGAACACTGAAGCTTTCTTT
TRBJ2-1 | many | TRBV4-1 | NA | CASSGIDILSYNEQFF | TGCGCCAGCAGTGGGATAGACATACTCTCCTACAATGAGCAGTTCTTC
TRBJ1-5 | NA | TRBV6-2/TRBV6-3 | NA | CASWDNNQPQHF | TGTGCCAGCTGGGACAACAATCAGCCCCAGCATTTT
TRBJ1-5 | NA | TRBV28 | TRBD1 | CASIRTGTGAIQPQHF | TGTGCCAGCATCAGAACCGGGACAGGGGCCATTCAGCCCCAGCATTTT
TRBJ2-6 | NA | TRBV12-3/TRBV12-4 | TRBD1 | CASSPGQGAAGANVLTF | TGTGCCAGCAGCCCGGGACAGGGGGCGGCTGGGGCCAACGTCCTGACTTTC
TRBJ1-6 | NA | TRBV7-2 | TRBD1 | CASRLGQGGNSPLHF | TGTGCCAGCCGACTCGGACAGGGAGGTAATTCACCCCTCCACTTT
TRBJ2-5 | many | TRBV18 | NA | CASSPLETQYF | TGTGCCAGCTCACCACTCGAGACCCAGTACTTC
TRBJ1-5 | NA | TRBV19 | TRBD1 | CASRQGAGFYNQPQHF | TGTGCCAGTAGGCAGGGGGCAGGCTTTTACAATCAGCCCCAGCATTTT
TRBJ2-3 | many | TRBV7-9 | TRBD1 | CASSSPRGLVDTQYF | TGTGCCAGCAGCTCACCCAGGGGGCTGGTAGATACGCAGTATTTT
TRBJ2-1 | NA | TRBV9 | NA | CASSPTLGGRGSNEQFF | TGTGCCAGCAGCCCAACCCTCGGGGGCAGGGGGTCCAATGAGCAGTTCTTC
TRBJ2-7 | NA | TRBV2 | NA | CASLYPGIPYEQYF | TGTGCCAGCCTTTACCCGGGTATCCCCTACGAGCAGTACTTC
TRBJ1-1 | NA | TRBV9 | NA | CASSVGSGNTEAFF | TGTGCCAGCAGCGTAGGATCAGGGAACACTGAAGCTTTCTTT
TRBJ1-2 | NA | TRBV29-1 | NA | CSVPGTSYGYTF | TGCAGCGTTCCCGGGACAAGCTATGGCTACACCTTC
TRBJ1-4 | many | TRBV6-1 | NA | CASSEYRVSTNEKLFF | TGTGCCAGCAGTGAATACAGGGTTTCTACTAATGAAAAACTGTTTTTT
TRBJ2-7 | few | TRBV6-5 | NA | CASSSWTTEKYF | TGTGCCAGCAGTTCGTGGACTACCGAAAAGTACTTC